The 27 T cell receptor beta chains presented below share a single source sample, sequenced in a study of blood T cell repertoires in COVID-19. The data were produced by immunoSEQ multiplex PCR, yet TCRdb's version contains in-frame clones alone and is incomplete. The repertoire holds more than 200,000 clones, with nearly 90% as singletons. Sequenced input: peripheral blood. The source of these receptors is a man between 18 and 29 years old with active or convalescent COVID-19.

CDR3 bases: TGTGCCAGCAACACAGGGTCGGGAGAGACCCAGTACTTC. This gives the protein CASNTGSGETQYF. The chain links TRBV9 to TRBJ2-5, with a possible D match to TRBD1 (6 bases). The CDR3 spans 13 residues. V was cut by 6 bases and J by 4 bases, with 13 bases left in between. Germline CDR1 is SGDLS and CDR2 is YYNGEE.

V and J are TRBV7-9 and TRBJ2-7, with D uncertain. Trimming took off 2 bases at V and 6 bases at J, with 8 bases between the two ends. Germline assignment: CDR1 SEHNR and CDR2 FQNEAQ (reference sequence). The CDR3 has 12 amino acids. The DNA for the CDR3 is TGTGCCAGCAGCTTATCCCTAGTCGAGCAGTACTTC. It encodes CASSLSLVEQYF.

The rearrangement links TRBV9 to TRBJ1-2, with TRBD1 as a possible D gene (6 bases). The CDR3 covers 16 residues. Looked up from germline, CDR1 is SGDLS and CDR2 is YYNGEE. The V end was cut by 3 bases, the J end by 2 bases, with 17 bases between. In nucleotides, the CDR3 is TGTGCCAGCAGCGCCGGACAGATTATTGTAAACTATGGCTACACCTTC. Its protein is CASSAGQIIVNYGYTF.

The chain combines TRBV5-4 with TRBJ2-7; 7 nucleotides align to TRBD1. Germline loops: CDR1 SGHNT, CDR2 YYREEE (reference sequence). After removal of 3 bases from V and 5 bases from J, the junction contained 5 bases not matched to a gene. The CDR3 extends over 13 amino acids. In nucleotides, the CDR3 is TGTGCCAGCAGCTCGAGACAGGGCGACGAGCAGTACTTC. This sequence encodes CASSSRQGDEQYF.

V and J are TRBV2 and TRBJ2-3; 7 positions agree with TRBD2. This CDR3 has 13 amino acids. J was trimmed by 0 bases and V by 8 bases; bases with no gene match: 2. The germline gives CDR1 SNHLY, CDR2 FYNNEI. In nucleotides, the CDR3 is TGTGCCAGCCACGGGGGGAGCACAGATACGCAGTATTTT. Its translation: CASHGGSTDTQYF.

This clone was observed a single time. The rearrangement uses TRBV11-2 and TRBJ1-2; 7 bases align to TRBD1. The V gene's germline CDR1 is SGHAT and CDR2 FQNNGV. The CDR3 totals 15 residues. Trimming at V came to 5 bases and at J to 1 base, leaving 7 bases not matched to a gene. In DNA form, the CDR3 reads TGTGCCAGCAGCCCGTCTTGGGACAGTAACTATGGCTACACCTTC. Protein sequence: CASSPSWDSNYGYTF.

The V gene is TRBV3-1 (or the pseudogene TRBV3-2), the J gene TRBJ1-1, with TRBD1 as a possible D gene (6 bases). The CDR3 extends over 14 amino acids. Germline V CDR1 and CDR2: LGHDT, YNNKEL (reference sequence). The V gene lost 1 base and the J gene lost 1 base, with 7 bases spanning the gap. The CDR3 DNA reads TGTGCCAGCAGCCAAGGGGGACAGAACACTGAAGCTTTCTTT. Translated: CASSQGGQNTEAFF.

The rearrangement joins TRBV5-6 to TRBJ2-4; 7 bases map to TRBD1. Per the germline V gene, CDR1 is SGHDT and CDR2 is YYEEEE. The CDR3 has 14 amino acids. The V gene end was trimmed by 3 bases and the J gene end by 10 bases; junction bases not matched to a gene: 10. The CDR3 DNA follows: TGTGCCAGCAGCTCGGGACAGACCGAGCGGATTCAGTACTTC. Amino acids: CASSSGQTERIQYF. The variable domain in full, with the rest retrieved from reference TRBV5-6 and TRBJ2-4, is DAGVTQSPTHLIKTRGQQVTLRCSPKSGHDTVSWYQQALGQGPQFIFQYYEEEERQRGNFPDRFSGHQFPNYSSELNVNALLLGDSALYLCASSSGQTERIQYFGAGTRLSVL.

CDR3 protein: CASSLQGGQNTEAFF. The CDR3 region has the DNA TGTGCCAGCAGCCTACAGGGAGGGCAGAACACTGAAGCTTTCTTT. The chain combines TRBV6-5 with TRBJ1-1, with TRBD1 as a possible D gene (6 bases). CDR3 size: 15 residues. Trimming cost V 6 bases and J 1 base, with 15 bases left between them. CDR1 and CDR2 (germline): MNHEY, SVGAGI.

This chain links TRBV24-1 with TRBJ1-3; D unresolved. V was shortened by 8 bases and J by 0 bases, with 10 bases between the two germline ends. The CDR3 runs to 14 residues. Germline lookup yields CDR1 KGHDR and CDR2 SFDVKD. CDR3: CATTTLLSGNTIYF. The CDR3 nucleotides read TGTGCCACCACAACATTGCTCTCTGGAAACACCATATATTTT.

V and J are TRBV19 and TRBJ1-1; D is perhaps TRBD1 (6 bases). This CDR3 spans 13 amino acids. The V and J ends lost 8 bases and 8 bases respectively, with 18 bases between them. Germline assignment: CDR1 LNHDA and CDR2 SQIVND (reference sequence). CDR3 loop: CASLGRGGTEAFF. CDR3 sequence (DNA): TGTGCCAGTTTAGGAAGGGGGGGCACCGAAGCTTTCTTT.

V and J are TRBV6-2 or TRBV6-3 and TRBJ2-5, with D maybe TRBD1 (5 bases). Germline loops: CDR1 MNHEY, CDR2 SVGEGT. V dropped 4 bases and J dropped 0 bases, with 9 bases sitting between them. The CDR3 has 14 amino acids. CDR3 nucleotides: TGTGCCAGCAGTTTGACAGCAAACCAAGAGACCCAGTACTTC. Its protein is CASSLTANQETQYF.

This clone was found once. This chain joins TRBV29-1 and TRBJ1-2; 9 bases match TRBD1. The germline gives CDR1 SQVTM, CDR2 ANQGSEA. CDR3 size: 13 residues. V was clipped by 5 bases and J by 4 bases; unmatched bases: 5. CDR3 loop: CSVLGQGPYGYTF. The DNA of the CDR3 is TGCAGCGTTCTCGGACAGGGGCCCTATGGCTACACCTTC.

The chain links TRBV28 to TRBJ2-1; 9 bases fit TRBD2. This CDR3 has 16 residues. V lost 4 bases to trimming and J lost 6 bases; unmatched junction nucleotides: 10. Germline CDR1 and CDR2: MDHEN and SYDVKM. The CDR3 is CASSSPAAGGRNEQFF. The CDR3 region has the DNA TGTGCCAGCAGTTCCCCAGCGGCGGGAGGGCGCAATGAGCAGTTCTTC.

This clone was seen a single time. The V gene is TRBV7-9, the J gene TRBJ1-1, with 7 positions matching TRBD1. CDR1 and CDR2 from the germline V gene are SEHNR and FQNEAQ (reference sequence). After removal of 10 bases from V and 5 bases from J, the junction contained 10 bases not matched to a gene. This CDR3 spans 13 amino acids. The CDR3 reads CATTLLQGTEAFF. CDR3 in DNA: TGTGCCACCACCCTTCTACAGGGGACTGAAGCTTTCTTT.

The gene calls are TRBV19 and TRBJ1-2, with 7 bases aligning to TRBD1. The CDR3 loop spans 15 amino acids. V trimming: 3 bases; J trimming: 2 bases; junction bases outside the gene matches: 6. Germline assignment: CDR1 LNHDA and CDR2 SQIVND (reference sequence). This chain's CDR3 is CASSIGGGANYGYTF. The CDR3 region has the DNA TGTGCCAGTAGTATCGGAGGGGGCGCGAACTATGGCTACACCTTC.

The rearrangement uses TRBV5-4 and TRBJ2-7; 7 bases are a match to TRBD2. This CDR3 is 17 amino acids long. CDR1 and CDR2 (germline): SGHNT, YYREEE (reference sequence). Trimming removed 0 bases from V and 6 bases from J; junction bases left unmatched: 15. This CDR3 is CASSLGGVGGRGREQYF. In nucleotides, the CDR3 is TGTGCCAGCAGCTTGGGGGGAGTCGGCGGGAGAGGCCGCGAGCAGTACTTC.

This sequence joins TRBV4-3 and TRBJ2-7; tentatively, D is TRBD2 (7 bases). Germline loops: CDR1 LGHNA, CDR2 YSLEER. The CDR3 has 15 amino acids. Trimming took off 0 bases at V and 5 bases at J, with 14 bases between the two ends. The CDR3 loop reads CASSQDKGEGNEQYF. CDR3 nucleotide sequence: TGCGCCAGCAGCCAAGATAAGGGGGAGGGCAACGAGCAGTACTTC.

This clone was counted a single time. The chain employs TRBV7-2 and TRBJ1-1; maybe TRBD1 (5 bases). The CDR3 consists of 14 residues. The germline CDR1 and CDR2 sequences are SGHTA and FQGNSA. The V gene lost 0 bases and the J gene lost 8 bases, with 13 bases spanning the gap. The CDR3 DNA sequence: TGTGCCAGCAGCTTAGCTCTCGGTGGGGGGGAAGCTTTCTTT. It codes for CASSLALGGGEAFF.

This clone showed up just once. The rearrangement uses TRBV21-1 and TRBJ2-6; the D segment call TRBD1 is taken from the table without a DNA check. TRBV21-1 is tagged as a pseudogene. This CDR3 comprises 18 residues. CDR3 sequence reads: CASSPRTVFLEGTNVLTF. Written as DNA, the CDR3 is TGTGCCAGCAGCCCACGGACAGTGTTTTTAGAGGGGACCAACGTCCTGACTTTC.

The chain combines TRBV27 with TRBJ2-5; D possibly corresponds to TRBD1 (6 bases). Trimming left V 6 bases short and J 4 bases short, with 21 bases between. CDR1 is MNHEY, CDR2 SMNVEV, per germline (reference sequence). This CDR3 contains 16 residues. The CDR3 sequence is CASRLLVAGETETQYF. CDR3 nucleotide sequence: TGTGCCAGCAGACTTTTAGTCGCAGGGGAGACAGAGACCCAGTACTTC.

The chain is built from TRBV19 and TRBJ2-1; no reliable D call. The CDR3 runs to 15 residues. The V gene's germline CDR1 is LNHDA and CDR2 SQIVND (reference sequence). V was trimmed by 1 base and J by 2 bases, leaving 9 bases between them. CDR3 nucleotides: TGTGCCAGTAGTATAGGCGGATCTACCTACAATGAGCAGTTCTTC. Translation: CASSIGGSTYNEQFF.

The chain couples TRBV30 to TRBJ1-4; D unclear. V was shortened by 1 base and J by 6 bases, with 15 bases between the two germline ends. Germline V gene data show CDR1 as GTSNPN and CDR2 as SVGIG (reference sequence). The CDR3 is 15 amino acids. In DNA, the CDR3 is TGTGCCTGGAGTGATCCGCAGTCTAGTTATGAAAAACTGTTTTTT. It specifies CAWSDPQSSYEKLFF.

The rearrangement joins TRBV10-1 to TRBJ1-1; possible D gene TRBD1, 5 bases. Germline CDR1 and CDR2: WNHNN and SYGVQD (reference sequence). The length of the CDR3 is 15 residues. Trimming removed 3 bases at V and 0 bases at J, with 11 bases between. The CDR3 bases are TGCGCCAGCAGTGAAGGGGCAGGAGTGAACACTGAAGCTTTCTTT. Its protein is CASSEGAGVNTEAFF.

The gene calls are TRBV9 and TRBJ2-5, with 9 bases identical to TRBD2. There are 13 residues in the CDR3. Per the germline V gene, CDR1 is SGDLS and CDR2 is YYNGEE. V lost 3 bases, J lost 5 bases, and 2 bases stayed unmatched. The CDR3 is CASSGGRGETQYF. The CDR3 DNA reads as TGTGCCAGCAGCGGCGGGAGGGGTGAGACCCAGTACTTC. Drawing the rest from reference TRBV9 and TRBJ2-5, the complete variable domain is DSGVTQTPKHLITATGQRVTLRCSPRSGDLSVYWYQQSLDQGLQFLIQYYNGEERAKGNILERFSAQQFPDLHSELNLSSLELGDSALYFCASSGGRGETQYFGPGTRLLVL.

The chain has TRBV18 and TRBJ2-4; 8 bases match TRBD1. The J segment lost 7 bases and the V segment lost 4 bases, leaving 9 bases of the junction unmatched. This CDR3 region has 15 residues. Germline CDR1 reads KGHSH; CDR2 reads LQKENI. In nucleotides, the CDR3 is TGTGCCAGCTCACAAAAAGGACAGGGCTCGAACATTCAGTACTTC. Translated: CASSQKGQGSNIQYF.

The chain is built from TRBV3-1 (or the pseudogene TRBV3-2) and TRBJ1-2, with D perhaps TRBD1 (5 bases). Germline CDR1 is LGHDT and CDR2 is YNNKEL (reference sequence). The CDR3 runs to 15 residues. With 0 bases removed from V and 2 bases from J, the gap between germline ends came to 10 bases. In nucleotides, the CDR3 is TGTGCCAGCAGCCAAGATAACAGGCAGAACTATGGCTACACCTTC. The encoded protein is CASSQDNRQNYGYTF.